The TCR beta chain described here comes from a study of blood T cells in healthy people across ages (dated by TCRdb to about 2015). Notes on the research overall: Template switching captured roughly one uniquely barcoded TCR beta cDNA molecule per two T cells in model experiments. The donors were split into four age groups: young (average about 16 years), middle-aged (about 40), aged (62) and long-lived (approximately 89). Age-related changes in TCR beta repertoire diversity were measured in the study by deep sequencing normalized with unique cDNA molecular identifiers. To avoid experimental bias, donors of different ages were spread randomly across the sequencing lanes. The study analyzed two additional independent replicas of 1 million unique cDNA reads from the same blood draw for two donors, one aged 18 to 29 and one aged 80 or older. General findings and caveats noted by the study authors: Estimates of total diversity from one million sequenced T cells were regarded as lower bounds and underestimates. Observed TCR beta diversity per million T cells fell roughly linearly with age, and a significant reduction was already apparent by age around 40. The long-lived group showed more naive CD4+ T cells, fewer expanded clones and increased TCR diversity than the aged group, suggesting age selection. The percentage of naive T cells measured by flow cytometry correlated strongly with observed TCR beta diversity. Bulk unsorted PBMC profiling prevented conclusive comparison of naive and antigen-experienced compartments. Donor CMV infection status was unknown, potentially confounding age-related changes in expanded clonotypes.

Library construction relied on 5' RACE. TCRdb records Illumina HiSeq 2500 as the sequencer. The second PCR ran for about 6 to 12 cycles and used a J-beta primer mix along with a sample-barcoded 5' primer. A template-switch 5' adaptor carrying 12 random nucleotides introduced a unique molecular identifier onto each TCR beta cDNA molecule. Each sample yielded at least 2.5 million CDR3-containing paired-end reads. The Mint cDNA synthesis kit, primed by a TRBC-specific oligonucleotide, was used to synthesize first-strand cDNA from all RNA. All cDNA was treated with uracil-DNA glycosylase and then went through a first 18-cycle PCR with the universal primers M1SS and BC2_uni_R. As for the original processing: For normalization, 1 million high-quality reads, each with a distinct molecular identifier, were randomly selected from each sample. Reads with shared molecular identifiers were discarded instead of being binned into consensus sequences. CDR3 identification, clonotype clustering and error correction used MiTCR with a Q25 quality threshold and the strictest error-elimination algorithm. A nonparametric unseen species model using Euler transformation provided a lower-bound estimate of total TCR beta diversity. TCRdb reprocessed the public reads (quality trimming at Q25 with fastp, clone calling with MiXCR) and kept in-frame beta chains. Entries that share a CDR3 protein sequence are merged under the most common genes and DNA. For this entry, the V and J calls and clone size follow TCRdb and not the study's own pipeline. The sample has fewer than 950,000 distinct CDR3 sequences on record, roughly 50% of them singletons. The ten biggest clones cover about 38% of the sample.

In regard to this clonotype: Its specific antigen is unknown. The record has no base qualities; no much larger clone is one base away.

Systemically healthy Caucasian individuals from Russia, approximately 39 in total and aged roughly 6 to 90 years, were included as donors. About 9.8 milliliters of peripheral blood were drawn from each donor into EDTA-treated Vacutainer tubes. Ficoll-Paque density-gradient centrifugation was used to isolate PBMCs, with at least 6 million per sample. Total RNA was extracted from PBMCs with Trizol reagent, with at least 6 micrograms obtained per sample. For every donor, flow cytometry on a PBMC aliquot measured the percentage of naive CD45RAhigh/CD27high T cells. The V and J ends are trimmed by 8 bases and 2 bases, leaving 8 bases between them. According to the germline V gene, CDR1 reads SGHTA and CDR2 reads FQGTGA. The CDR3 runs 12 residues from the cysteine to the phenylalanine. Left in the record is the CDR3 DNA by itself, 36 bases read in frame from the first base.

This TCR was sampled from an elderly man in good health. Sequenced input: blood. The chain is made from TRBV7-3 and TRBJ2-3, with no confident D gene call. Here is the DNA: TGTGCCAGCGGAAATCCCACAGATACGCAGTATTTT. It is translated as CASGNPTDTQYF.